This T cell receptor beta chain was sequenced during a study of blood T cell repertoires in COVID-19. Study-wide context: From the United States, Italy and Spain came samples of acute and convalescent COVID-19.

Researchers sorted participants into cohorts using their self-reported clinical history. The CDR3 covers 11 residues. Germline CDR1 MDHEN, CDR2 SYDVKM. V lost 3 bases and J lost 9, with 8 bases in between. The assay was immunoSEQ multiplex PCR, and TCRdb's table has in-frame clones only and misses some. This sample has approximately 240,000 clones; 85% to 90% occur once, and the top ten carry roughly 3.7%. The receptor was isolated from a woman aged 18 to 35 in a cohort exposed to, infected with or recovered from COVID-19 (not recorded which). The specimen sequenced was PBMCs or T cells enriched from blood (not recorded which). The chain carries TRBV28 and TRBJ1-1, with D uncertain. CDR3 in amino acids: CASSLGSQAFF. The CDR3 nucleotides are TGTGCCAGCAGTTTGGGCAGCCAAGCTTTCTTT.